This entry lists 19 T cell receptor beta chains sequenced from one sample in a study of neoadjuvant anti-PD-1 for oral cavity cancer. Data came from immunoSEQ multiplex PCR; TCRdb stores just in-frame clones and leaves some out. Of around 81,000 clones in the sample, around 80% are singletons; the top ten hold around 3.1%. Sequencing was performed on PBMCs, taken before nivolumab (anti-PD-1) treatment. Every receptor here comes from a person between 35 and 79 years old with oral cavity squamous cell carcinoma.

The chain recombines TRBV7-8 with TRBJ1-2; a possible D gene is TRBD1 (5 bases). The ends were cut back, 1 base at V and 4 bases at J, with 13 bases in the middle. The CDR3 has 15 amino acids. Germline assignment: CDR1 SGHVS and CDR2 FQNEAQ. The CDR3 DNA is TGTGCCAGCAGCTTAGAAGTGCAGGGCCTCTATGGCTACACCTTC. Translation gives CASSLEVQGLYGYTF.

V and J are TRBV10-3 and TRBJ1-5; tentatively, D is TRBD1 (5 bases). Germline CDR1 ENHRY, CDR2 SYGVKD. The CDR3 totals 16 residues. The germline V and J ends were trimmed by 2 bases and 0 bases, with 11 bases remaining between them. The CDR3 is CAISEQGTVSNQPQHF. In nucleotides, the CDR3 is TGTGCCATCAGTGAGCAGGGAACCGTTAGCAATCAGCCCCAGCATTTT.

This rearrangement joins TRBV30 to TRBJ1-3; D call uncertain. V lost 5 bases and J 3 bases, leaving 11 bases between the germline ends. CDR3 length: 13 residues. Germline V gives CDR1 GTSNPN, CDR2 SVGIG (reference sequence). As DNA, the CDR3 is TGTGCCTGGGCACACTCGGGTGGAAACACCATATATTTT. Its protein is CAWAHSGGNTIYF.

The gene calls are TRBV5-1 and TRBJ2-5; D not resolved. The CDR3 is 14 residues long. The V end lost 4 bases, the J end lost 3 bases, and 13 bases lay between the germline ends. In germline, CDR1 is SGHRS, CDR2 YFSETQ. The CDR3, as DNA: TGCGCCAGCAGCCCCGGCGGCTTAGAAGAGACCCAGTACTTC. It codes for CASSPGGLEETQYF. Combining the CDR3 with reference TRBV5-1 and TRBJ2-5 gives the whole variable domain KAGVTQTPRYLIKTRGQQVTLSCSPISGHRSVSWYQQTPGQGLQFLFEYFSETQRNKGNFPGRFSGRQFSNSRSEMNVSTLELGDSALYLCASSPGGLEETQYFGPGTRLLVL.

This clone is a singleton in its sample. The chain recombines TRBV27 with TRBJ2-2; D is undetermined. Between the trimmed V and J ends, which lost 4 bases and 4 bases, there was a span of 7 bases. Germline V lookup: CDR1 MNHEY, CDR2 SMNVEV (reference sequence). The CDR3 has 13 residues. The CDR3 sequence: CASSSDLTGELFF. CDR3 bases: TGTGCCAGCAGTTCAGATCTCACCGGGGAGCTGTTTTTT.

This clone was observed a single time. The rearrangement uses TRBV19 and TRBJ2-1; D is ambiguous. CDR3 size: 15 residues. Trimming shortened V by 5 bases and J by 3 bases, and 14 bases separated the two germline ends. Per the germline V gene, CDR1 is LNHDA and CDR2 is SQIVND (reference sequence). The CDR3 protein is CASSHTGRLYNEQFF. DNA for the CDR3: TGTGCCAGTAGTCACACCGGACGGCTCTACAATGAGCAGTTCTTC.

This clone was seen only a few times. CDR3 DNA: TGCAGCGTGATGAGGGTGCAGGGGGATGAAGCTTTCTTT. The encoded protein is CSVMRVQGDEAFF. The V call is TRBV29-1, the J call TRBJ1-1, with 7 bases fitting TRBD1. From germline, CDR1 is SQVTM and CDR2 ANQGSEA. The CDR3 runs 13 residues. Germline trimming cut 6 bases from V and 7 bases from J; bases unmatched to any gene: 11.

CDR3 in amino acids: CAIRETSGKETQYF. The CDR3 DNA is TGTGCCATCAGGGAGACTAGCGGTAAAGAGACCCAGTACTTC. J is TRBJ2-5 and V is TRBV10-3, with 9 bases lining up with TRBD2. The CDR3 runs to 14 residues. From germline, CDR1 is ENHRY and CDR2 SYGVKD. V gave up 6 bases and J gave up 3 bases; unmatched junction bases: 5.

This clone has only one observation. The CDR3 protein is CASSMGPGRSYEQYF. CDR3 bases: TGTGCCAGTAGTATGGGACCTGGCCGATCCTACGAGCAGTACTTC. The V gene is TRBV19, the J gene TRBJ2-7; D is possibly TRBD1 or TRBD2 (5 bases each). The CDR3 consists of 15 residues. CDR1 LNHDA and CDR2 SQIVND come from the germline V gene (reference sequence). Trimming shortened V by 3 bases and J by 1 base, and 13 bases separated the two germline ends.

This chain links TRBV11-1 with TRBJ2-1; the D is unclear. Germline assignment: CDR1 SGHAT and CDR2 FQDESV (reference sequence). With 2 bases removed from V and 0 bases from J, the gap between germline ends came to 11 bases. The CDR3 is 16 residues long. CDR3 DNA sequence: TGTGCCAGCAGCTTAATGCAGCAGAGCTCCTACAATGAGCAGTTCTTC. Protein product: CASSLMQQSSYNEQFF.

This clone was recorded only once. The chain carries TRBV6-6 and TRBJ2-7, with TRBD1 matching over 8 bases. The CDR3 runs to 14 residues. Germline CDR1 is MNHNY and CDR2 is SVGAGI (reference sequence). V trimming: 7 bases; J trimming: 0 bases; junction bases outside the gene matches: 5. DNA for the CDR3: TGTGCCAGCAAGGGACAGGTGAGCTCCTACGAGCAGTACTTC. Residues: CASKGQVSSYEQYF.

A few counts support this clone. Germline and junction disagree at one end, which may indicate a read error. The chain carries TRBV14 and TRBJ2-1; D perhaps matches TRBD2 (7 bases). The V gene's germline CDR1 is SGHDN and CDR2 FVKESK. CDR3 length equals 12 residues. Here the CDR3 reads CASSQDRGTTLF. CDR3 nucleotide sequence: TGTGCCAGCAGCCAAGATAGGGGGACTACGCTCTTC. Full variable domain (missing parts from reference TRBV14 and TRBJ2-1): EAGVTQFPSHSVIEKGQTVTLRCDPISGHDNLYWYRRVMGKEIKFLLHFVKESKQDESGMPNNRFLAERTGGTYSTLKVQPAELEDSGVYFCASSQDRGTTLFGPGTRLTVL.

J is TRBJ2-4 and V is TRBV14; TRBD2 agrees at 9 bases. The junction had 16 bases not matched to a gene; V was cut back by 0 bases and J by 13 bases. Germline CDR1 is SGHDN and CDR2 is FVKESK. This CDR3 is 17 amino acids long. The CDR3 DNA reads TGTGCCAGCAGCCAAGATCAGGCTAGCGGGATGGGTGCAATCCAGTACTTC. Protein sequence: CASSQDQASGMGAIQYF.

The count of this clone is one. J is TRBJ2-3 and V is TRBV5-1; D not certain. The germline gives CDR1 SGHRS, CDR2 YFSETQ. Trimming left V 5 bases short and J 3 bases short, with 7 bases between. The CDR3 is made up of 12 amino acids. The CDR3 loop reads CASRERTDTQYF. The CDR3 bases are TGCGCCAGCAGAGAAAGGACAGATACGCAGTATTTT.

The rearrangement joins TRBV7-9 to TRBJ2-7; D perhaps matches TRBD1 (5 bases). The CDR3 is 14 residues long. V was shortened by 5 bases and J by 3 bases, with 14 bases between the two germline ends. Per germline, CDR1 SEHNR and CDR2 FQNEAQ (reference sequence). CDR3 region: CASSQSGRDYEQYF. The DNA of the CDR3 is TGTGCCAGCAGCCAATCAGGCAGGGACTACGAGCAGTACTTC.

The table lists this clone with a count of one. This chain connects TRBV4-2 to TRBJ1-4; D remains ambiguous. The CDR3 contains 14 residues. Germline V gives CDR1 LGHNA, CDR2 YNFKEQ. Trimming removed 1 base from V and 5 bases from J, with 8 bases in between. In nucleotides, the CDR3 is TGTGCCAGCAGCCAAGTTGGTGGGAATGAAAAACTGTTTTTT. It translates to CASSQVGGNEKLFF.

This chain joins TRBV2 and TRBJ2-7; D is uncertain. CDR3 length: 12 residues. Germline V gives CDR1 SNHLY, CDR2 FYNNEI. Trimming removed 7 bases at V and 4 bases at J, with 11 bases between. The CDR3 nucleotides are TGTGCCAGCAACGATCTGGCGTACGAGCAGTACTTC. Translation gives CASNDLAYEQYF.

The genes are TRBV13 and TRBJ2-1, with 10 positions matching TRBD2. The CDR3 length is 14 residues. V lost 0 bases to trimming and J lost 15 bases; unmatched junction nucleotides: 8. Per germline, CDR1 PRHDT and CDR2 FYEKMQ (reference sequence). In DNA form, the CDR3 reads TGTGCCAGCAGCTTAGGCCCCCCAGCGGGAGGGATGTTCTTC. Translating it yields CASSLGPPAGGMFF.

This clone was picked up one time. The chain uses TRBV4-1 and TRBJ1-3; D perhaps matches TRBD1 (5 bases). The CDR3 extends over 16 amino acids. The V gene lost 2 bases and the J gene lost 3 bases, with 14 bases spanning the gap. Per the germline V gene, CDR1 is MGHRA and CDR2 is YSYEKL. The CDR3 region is CASSQPWGGGGNTIYF. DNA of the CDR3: TGCGCCAGCAGCCAACCATGGGGCGGAGGTGGAAACACCATATATTTT.